This T cell receptor beta chain was retrieved from a study of blood T cell repertoires in COVID-19. Study overall: Samples came from the United States, Italy and Spain, spanning acute and convalescent COVID-19. Sources were T cells, B-cell-depleted T cells, or PBMCs; the material itself was cDNA or gDNA.

Source study methods: Reference gene primer amplification in the assay estimated nucleated cell counts. Profiling relied on immunoSEQ multiplex PCR, and the TCRdb table lists in-frame clones only, not all of them. V and J calls and clone size follow that table, whereas D and trimming were derived from the DNA. Of more than 50,000 clones listed, approximately 78% are singletons. V gave up 6 bases and J gave up 4 bases, with 18 bases separating them. Looked up from germline, CDR1 is MNHEY and CDR2 is SVGAGI. This CDR3 spans 15 amino acids. This chain links TRBV6-5 with TRBJ2-5; tentative D call: TRBD1 (6 bases). The TCR comes from a human donor in a cohort sampled during active COVID-19. The sample consisted of peripheral blood. The CDR3 here is CASRSSTGKGETQYF. For the CDR3, the DNA is TGTGCCAGCAGATCCTCAACAGGGAAAGGAGAGACCCAGTACTTC.